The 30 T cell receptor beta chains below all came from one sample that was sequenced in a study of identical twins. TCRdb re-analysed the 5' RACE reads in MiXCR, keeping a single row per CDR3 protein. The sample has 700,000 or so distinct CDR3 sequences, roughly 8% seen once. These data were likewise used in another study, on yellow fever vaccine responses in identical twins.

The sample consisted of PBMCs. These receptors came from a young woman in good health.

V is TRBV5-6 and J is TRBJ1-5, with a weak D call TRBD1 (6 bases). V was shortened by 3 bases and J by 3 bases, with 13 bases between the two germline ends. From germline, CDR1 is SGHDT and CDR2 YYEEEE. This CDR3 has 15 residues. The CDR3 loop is CASSSSGVFNQPQHF. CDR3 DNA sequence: TGTGCCAGCAGCTCATCAGGGGTTTTCAATCAGCCCCAGCATTTT.

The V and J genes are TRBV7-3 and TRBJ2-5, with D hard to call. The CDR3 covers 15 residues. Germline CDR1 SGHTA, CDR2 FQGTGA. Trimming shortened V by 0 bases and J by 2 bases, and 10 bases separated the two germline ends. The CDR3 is CASSLTANQQETQYF. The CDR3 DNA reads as TGTGCCAGCAGCTTAACCGCGAACCAGCAAGAGACCCAGTACTTC. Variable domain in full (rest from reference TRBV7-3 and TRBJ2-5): GAGVSQTPSNKVTEKGKYVELRCDPISGHTALYWYRQSLGQGPEFLIYFQGTGAADDSGLPNDRFFAVRPEGSVSTLKIQRTERGDSAVYLCASSLTANQQETQYFGPGTRLLVL.

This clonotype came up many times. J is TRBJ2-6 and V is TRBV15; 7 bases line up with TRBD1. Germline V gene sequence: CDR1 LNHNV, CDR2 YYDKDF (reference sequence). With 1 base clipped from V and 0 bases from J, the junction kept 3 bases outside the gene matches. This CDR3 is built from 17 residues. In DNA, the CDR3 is TGTGCCACCAGCAGAGTAACAGGGGACTCTGGGGCCAACGTCCTGACTTTC. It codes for CATSRVTGDSGANVLTF.

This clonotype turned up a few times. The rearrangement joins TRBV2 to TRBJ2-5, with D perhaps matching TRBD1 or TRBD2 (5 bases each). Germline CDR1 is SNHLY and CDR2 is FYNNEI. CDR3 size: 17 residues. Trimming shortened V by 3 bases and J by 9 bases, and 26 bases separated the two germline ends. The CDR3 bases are TGTGCCAGCAGTGAGGGGTTGGGACCGCCTAAAGTGGAGGCCCAGTACTTC. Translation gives CASSEGLGPPKVEAQYF.

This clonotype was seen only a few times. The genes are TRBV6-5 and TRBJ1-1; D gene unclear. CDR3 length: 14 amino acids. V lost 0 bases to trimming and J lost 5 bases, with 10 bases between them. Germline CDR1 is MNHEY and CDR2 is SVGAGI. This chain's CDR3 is CASSYSTTATEAFF. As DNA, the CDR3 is TGTGCCAGCAGTTACTCGACGACTGCGACTGAAGCTTTCTTT.

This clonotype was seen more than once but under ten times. The CDR3 here is CASSGTGIYEQYF. In nucleotides, the CDR3 is TGTGCCAGCAGTGGGACAGGGATCTACGAGCAGTACTTC. The genes are TRBV6-1 and TRBJ2-7, with 8 bases lining up with TRBD1. CDR1 MNHNS and CDR2 SASEGT come from the germline V gene. V lost 4 bases, J lost 3 bases, and 2 bases stayed unmatched. CDR3 length: 13 residues.

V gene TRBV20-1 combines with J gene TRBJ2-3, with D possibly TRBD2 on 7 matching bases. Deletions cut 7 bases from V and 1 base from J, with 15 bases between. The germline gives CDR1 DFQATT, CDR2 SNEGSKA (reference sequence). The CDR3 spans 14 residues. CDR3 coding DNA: TGCAGTGTTTGGGGGGGGGCCCGCACAGATACGCAGTATTTT. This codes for CSVWGGARTDTQYF.

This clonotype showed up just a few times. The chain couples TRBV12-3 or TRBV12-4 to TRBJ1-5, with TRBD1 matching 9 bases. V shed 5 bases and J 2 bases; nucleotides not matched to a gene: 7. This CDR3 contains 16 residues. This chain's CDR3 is CASSPGDRAGNQPQHF. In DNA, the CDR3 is TGTGCCAGCAGTCCCGGGGACAGGGCTGGCAATCAGCCCCAGCATTTT.

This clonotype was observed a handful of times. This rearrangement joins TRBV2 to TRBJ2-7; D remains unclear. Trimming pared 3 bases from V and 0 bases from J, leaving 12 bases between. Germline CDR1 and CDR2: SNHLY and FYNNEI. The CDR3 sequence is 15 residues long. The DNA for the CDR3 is TGTGCCAGCAGTGAGGATAGCAACAGCTCCTACGAGCAGTACTTC. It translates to CASSEDSNSSYEQYF.

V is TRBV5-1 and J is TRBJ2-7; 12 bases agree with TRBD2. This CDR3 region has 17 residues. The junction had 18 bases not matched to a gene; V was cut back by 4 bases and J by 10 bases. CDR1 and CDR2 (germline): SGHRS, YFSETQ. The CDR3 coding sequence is TGCGCCAGCAGCGAACAGGACCCGGGACTAGCGGGCGCCGGCCAGTACTTC. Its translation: CASSEQDPGLAGAGQYF.

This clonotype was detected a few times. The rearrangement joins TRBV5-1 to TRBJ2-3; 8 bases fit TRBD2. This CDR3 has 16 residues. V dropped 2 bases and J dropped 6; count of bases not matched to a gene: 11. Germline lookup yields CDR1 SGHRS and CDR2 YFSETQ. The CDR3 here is CASSLNGGASIDTQYF. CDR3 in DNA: TGCGCCAGCAGCTTAAACGGGGGGGCGTCAATTGATACGCAGTATTTT.

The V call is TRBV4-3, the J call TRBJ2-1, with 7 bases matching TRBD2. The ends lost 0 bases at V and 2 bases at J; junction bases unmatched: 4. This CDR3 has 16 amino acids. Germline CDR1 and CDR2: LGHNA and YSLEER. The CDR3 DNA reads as TGCGCCAGCAGCCAAGATTCGGCGGGAGCCTACAATGAGCAGTTCTTC. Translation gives CASSQDSAGAYNEQFF.

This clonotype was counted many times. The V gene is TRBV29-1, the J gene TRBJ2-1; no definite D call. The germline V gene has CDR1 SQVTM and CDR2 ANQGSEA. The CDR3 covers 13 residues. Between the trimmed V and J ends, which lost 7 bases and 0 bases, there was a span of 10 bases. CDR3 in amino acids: CSGVLSSYNEQFF. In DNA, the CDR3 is TGCAGCGGCGTACTAAGCTCCTACAATGAGCAGTTCTTC.

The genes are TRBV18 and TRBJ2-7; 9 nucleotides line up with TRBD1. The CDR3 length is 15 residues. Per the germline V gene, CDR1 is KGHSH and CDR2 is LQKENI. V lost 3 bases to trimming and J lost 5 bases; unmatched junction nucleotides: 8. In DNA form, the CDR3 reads TGTGCCAGCTCACCTCTGGGGACAGGGCTAAACGAGCAGTACTTC. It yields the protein CASSPLGTGLNEQYF. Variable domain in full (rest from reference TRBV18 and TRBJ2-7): NAGVMQNPRHLVRRRGQEARLRCSPMKGHSHVYWYRQLPEEGLKFMVYLQKENIIDESGMPKERFSAEFPKEGPSILRIQQVVRGDSAAYFCASSPLGTGLNEQYFGPGTRLTVT.

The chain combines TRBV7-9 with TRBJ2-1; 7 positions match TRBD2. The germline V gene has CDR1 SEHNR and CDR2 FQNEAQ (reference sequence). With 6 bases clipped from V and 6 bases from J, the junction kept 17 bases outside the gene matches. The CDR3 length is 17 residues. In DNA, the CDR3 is TGTGCCAGCAGGGCAGGAGCGGGGAGCCGTATAGGCAATGAGCAGTTCTTC. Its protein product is CASRAGAGSRIGNEQFF.

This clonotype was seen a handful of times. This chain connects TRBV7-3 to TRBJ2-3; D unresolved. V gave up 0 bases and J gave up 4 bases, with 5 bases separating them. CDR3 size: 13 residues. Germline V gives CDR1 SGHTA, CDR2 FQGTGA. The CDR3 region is CASSLTWSDTQYF. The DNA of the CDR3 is TGTGCCAGCAGCTTAACTTGGTCAGATACGCAGTATTTT.

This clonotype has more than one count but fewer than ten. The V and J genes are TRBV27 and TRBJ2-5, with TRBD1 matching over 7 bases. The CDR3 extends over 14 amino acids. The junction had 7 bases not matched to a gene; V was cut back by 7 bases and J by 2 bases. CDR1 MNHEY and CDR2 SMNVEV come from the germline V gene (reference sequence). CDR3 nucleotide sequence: TGTGCCAGCAAGGGGGACAGACCTCAAGAGACCCAGTACTTC. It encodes CASKGDRPQETQYF.

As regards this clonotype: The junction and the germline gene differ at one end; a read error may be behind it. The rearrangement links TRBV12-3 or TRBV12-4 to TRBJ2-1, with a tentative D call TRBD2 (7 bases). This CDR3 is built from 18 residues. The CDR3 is CARSLSTGGRGSYNEQFF. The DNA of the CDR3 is TGTGCCCGCAGTTTGTCGACAGGCGGGAGAGGCTCCTACAATGAGCAGTTCTTC.

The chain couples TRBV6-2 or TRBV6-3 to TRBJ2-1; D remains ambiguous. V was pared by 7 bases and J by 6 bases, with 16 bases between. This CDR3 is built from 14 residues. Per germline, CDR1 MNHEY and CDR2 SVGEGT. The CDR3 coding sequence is TGTGCCAGCACTGGCCGGGCCATTTCCAATGAGCAGTTCTTC. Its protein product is CASTGRAISNEQFF.

The CDR3 is CASRPGRGTFNEQYF. CDR3 DNA sequence: TGTGCCAGCAGGCCCGGGCGGGGGACGTTCAACGAGCAGTACTTC. The J gene is TRBJ2-7, the V gene TRBV2; 7 bases map to TRBD2. Looked up from germline, CDR1 is SNHLY and CDR2 is FYNNEI. The CDR3 sequence is 15 residues long. Unmatched junction bases numbered 13, after V lost 6 bases and J lost 5 bases.

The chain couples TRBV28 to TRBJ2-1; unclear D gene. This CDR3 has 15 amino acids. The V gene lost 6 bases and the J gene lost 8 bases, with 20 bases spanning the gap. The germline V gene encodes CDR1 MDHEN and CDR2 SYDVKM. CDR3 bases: TGTGCCAGCAGCCCCCCGCTGCGCCAACGGGATGAGCAGTTCTTC. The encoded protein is CASSPPLRQRDEQFF.

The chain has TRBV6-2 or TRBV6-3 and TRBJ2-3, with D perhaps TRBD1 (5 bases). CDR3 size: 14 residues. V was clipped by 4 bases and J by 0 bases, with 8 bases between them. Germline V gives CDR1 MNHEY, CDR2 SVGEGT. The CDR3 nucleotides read TGTGCCAGCAGTTCGACAGTGAGCACAGATACGCAGTATTTT. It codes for CASSSTVSTDTQYF.

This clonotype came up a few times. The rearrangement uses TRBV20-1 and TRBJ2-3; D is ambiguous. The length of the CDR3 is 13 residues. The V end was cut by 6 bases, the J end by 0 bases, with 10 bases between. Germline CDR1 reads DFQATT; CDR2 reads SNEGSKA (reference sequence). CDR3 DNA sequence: TGCAGTGCGGTCCGTGGGAGCACAGATACGCAGTATTTT. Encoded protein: CSAVRGSTDTQYF.

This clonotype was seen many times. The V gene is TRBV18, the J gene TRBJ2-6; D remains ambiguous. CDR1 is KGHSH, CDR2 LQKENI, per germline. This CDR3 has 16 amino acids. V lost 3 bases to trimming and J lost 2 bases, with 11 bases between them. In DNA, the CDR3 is TGTGCCAGCTCACCGGGGTTTATGGCTGGGGCCAACGTCCTGACTTTC. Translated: CASSPGFMAGANVLTF.

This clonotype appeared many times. The CDR3 coding sequence is TGTGCCAGCTCACCAGGTCCGGCGTCGGCGGGAAATGAGCAGTTCTTC. Translated: CASSPGPASAGNEQFF. This chain uses TRBV18 with TRBJ2-1; the D gene is possibly TRBD2 (6 bases). Germline CDR1 reads KGHSH; CDR2 reads LQKENI. V shed 2 bases and J shed 7 bases, with 18 bases lying between them. The CDR3 sequence is 16 residues long.

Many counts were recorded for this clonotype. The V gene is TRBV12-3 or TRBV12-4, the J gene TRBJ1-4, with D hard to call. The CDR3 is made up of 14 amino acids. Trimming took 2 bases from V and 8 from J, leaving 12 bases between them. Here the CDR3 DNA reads TGTGCCAGCAGTTTATCCCACAGAGAGGAAAAACTGTTTTTT. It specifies CASSLSHREEKLFF.

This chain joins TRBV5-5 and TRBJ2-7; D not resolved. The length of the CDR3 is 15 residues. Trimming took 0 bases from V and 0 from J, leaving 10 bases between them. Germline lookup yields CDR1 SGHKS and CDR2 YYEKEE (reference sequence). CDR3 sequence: CASSLASHSSYEQYF. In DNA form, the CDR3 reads TGTGCCAGCAGCTTGGCTAGTCACAGCTCCTACGAGCAGTACTTC.

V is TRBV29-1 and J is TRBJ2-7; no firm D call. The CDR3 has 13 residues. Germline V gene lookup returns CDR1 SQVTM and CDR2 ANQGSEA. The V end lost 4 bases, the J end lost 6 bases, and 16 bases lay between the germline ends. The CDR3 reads CSVAGQFTGEQYF. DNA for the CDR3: TGCAGCGTTGCTGGGCAGTTCACCGGCGAGCAGTACTTC.

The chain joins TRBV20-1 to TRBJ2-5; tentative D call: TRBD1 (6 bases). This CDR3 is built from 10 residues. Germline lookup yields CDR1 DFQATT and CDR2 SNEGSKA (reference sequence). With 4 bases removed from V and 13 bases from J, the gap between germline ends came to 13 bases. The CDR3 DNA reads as TGCAGTGCTAACACAGGGTCGGTGTACTTC. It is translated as CSANTGSVYF.

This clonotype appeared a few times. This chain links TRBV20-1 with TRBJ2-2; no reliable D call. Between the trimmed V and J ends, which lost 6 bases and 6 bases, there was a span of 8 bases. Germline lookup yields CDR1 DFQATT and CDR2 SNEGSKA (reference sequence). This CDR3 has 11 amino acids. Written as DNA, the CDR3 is TGCAGTGCGGCTGGGCCCGGGGAGCTGTTTTTT. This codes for CSAAGPGELFF.